The source of this T cell receptor beta chain is a study of T cell responses to AZD1222 COVID-19 vaccine. Study-level results: Females made up more of the donors, who were largely white British, and clonal diversity may have come out too low. As reported, nearly half of all spike-specific TCRs target variant regions that are unmutated. Without day 14 samples, only post-peak T cell repertoires were studied. After two AZD1222 doses, spike-specific TCR breadth and depth rose versus day 0.

This clone has only one observation. Its target is unknown. Assay used: immunoSEQ multiplex PCR; TCRdb lists only in-frame clones, some missing. The sample holds 110,000 to 150,000 clones, roughly 90% seen once. Trimming took off 1 base at V and 6 bases at J, with 7 bases between the two ends. This CDR3 has 12 amino acids. Germline CDR1 MDHEN, CDR2 SYDVKM. The sequence was obtained from an adult in good health. This rearrangement joins TRBV28 to TRBJ2-7, with D uncertain. The sample consisted of peripheral blood, taken on day 0 of AZD1222 vaccination. The CDR3 sequence is CASSLSTLEQYF. CDR3 sequence (DNA): TGTGCCAGCAGTTTATCTACTCTCGAGCAGTACTTC.